This TCR beta chain appears in the sequencing data of a study of PD-1 blockade in classical Hodgkin lymphoma. Study-level results: Complete responders possessed baseline diversity comparable to newly diagnosed patients. Prior therapy or disease activity may underlie the repertoire differences, whose causes remain undefined.

This sample's time point: cycle 4 day 1 (C4D1), after more than five weeks of nivolumab. Each patient's relapse followed autologous stem cell transplantation, and brentuximab vedotin exposure varied. CDR1 and CDR2 (germline): SGHNT, YENEEA. The CDR3 covers 15 residues. With V trimmed by 3 bases and J by 2 bases, 5 bases remained unmatched. Clones were sequenced by immunoSEQ multiplex PCR, and TCRdb holds only the in-frame ones, with some missing. The sample holds approximately 41,000 clones, just over 65% seen once. A remark on this clone: Its target is unknown.

The sequence derives from a human donor with classical Hodgkin lymphoma. The chain joins TRBV11-3 to TRBJ2-3; the match to TRBD2 covers 7 bases. Sequencing used peripheral blood mononuclear cells (PBMCs), obtained before the fourth cycle of nivolumab. The CDR3 sequence: CASSLDGGYTDTQYF. DNA for the CDR3: TGTGCCAGCAGCTTGGACGGGGGGTACACAGATACGCAGTATTTT.